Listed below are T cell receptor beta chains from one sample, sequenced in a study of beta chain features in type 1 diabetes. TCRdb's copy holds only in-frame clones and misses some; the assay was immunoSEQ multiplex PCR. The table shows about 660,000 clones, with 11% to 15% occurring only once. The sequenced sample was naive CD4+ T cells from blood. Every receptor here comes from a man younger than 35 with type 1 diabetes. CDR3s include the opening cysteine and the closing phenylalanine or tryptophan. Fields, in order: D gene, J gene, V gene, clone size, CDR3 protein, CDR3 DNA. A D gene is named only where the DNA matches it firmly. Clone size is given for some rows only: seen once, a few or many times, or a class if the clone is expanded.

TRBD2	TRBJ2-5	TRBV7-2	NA	CASSLILAGGQETQYF	TGTGCCAGCAGCTTAATCCTAGCGGGGGGCCAAGAGACCCAGTACTTC
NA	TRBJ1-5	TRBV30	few	CAWSVTGISNQPQHF	TGTGCCTGGAGTGTCACAGGGATAAGCAATCAGCCCCAGCATTTT
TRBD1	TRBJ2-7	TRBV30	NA	CAWGTGRREQYF	TGTGCCTGGGGGACAGGCCGCAGGGAGCAGTACTTC
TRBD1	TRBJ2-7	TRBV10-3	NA	CAISEGQALYEQYF	TGTGCCATCAGTGAGGGACAGGCACTATACGAGCAGTACTTC
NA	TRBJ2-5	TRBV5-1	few	CASSSQGEETQYF	TGCGCCAGCAGTTCCCAGGGTGAAGAGACCCAGTACTTC
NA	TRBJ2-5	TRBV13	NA	CASTLAGQETQYF	TGTGCCAGCACCCTCGCGGGACAAGAGACCCAGTACTTC
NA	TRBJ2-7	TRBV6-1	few	CASSDPNSYEQYF	TGTGCCAGCAGTGACCCGAACTCCTACGAGCAGTACTTC
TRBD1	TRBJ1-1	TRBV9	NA	CASSLTGANTEAFF	TGTGCCAGCAGCTTGACAGGGGCGAACACTGAAGCTTTCTTT
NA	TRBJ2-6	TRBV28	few	CASRQQGSGANVLTF	TGTGCCAGCAGGCAACAGGGATCCGGGGCCAACGTCCTGACTTTC
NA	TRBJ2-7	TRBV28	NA	CASRTNWEQYF	TGTGCCAGCAGGACAAATTGGGAGCAGTACTTC
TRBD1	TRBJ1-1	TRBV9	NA	CASSATGVNTEAFF	TGTGCCAGCAGCGCTACAGGGGTGAACACTGAAGCTTTCTTT
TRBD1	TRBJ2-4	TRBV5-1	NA	CASSLTGQGRNIQYF	TGCGCCAGCAGCCTCACGGGACAGGGGCGGAACATTCAGTACTTC
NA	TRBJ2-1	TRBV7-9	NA	CASSPSSVGQFF	TGTGCCAGCAGCCCTTCGTCCGTCGGGCAGTTCTTC